These 5 T cell receptor beta chains came from one sample sequenced in a study of shared clonotypes between healthy human individuals. Libraries were prepared by immunoSEQ multiplex PCR; TCRdb keeps only in-frame clonotypes and omits some of them. The sample contains millions of clones, roughly 95% of which appear only once. Sequenced input: naive CD4+ T cells sorted from blood. Documented subset: CD45RA+ positively selected. These receptors all stem from a man aged 18 to 35 in good health.

This chain uses TRBV15 with TRBJ2-7, with 8 nucleotides matching TRBD2. The V gene end was trimmed by 3 bases and the J gene end by 3 bases; junction bases not matched to a gene: 10. This CDR3 spans 16 amino acids. In germline, CDR1 is LNHNV, CDR2 YYDKDF (reference sequence). The DNA for the CDR3 is TGTGCCACCAGCAGCCGAGTCCCGGGAGGGTTCTACGAGCAGTACTTC. It translates to CATSSRVPGGFYEQYF. Looking up the rest from reference TRBV15 and TRBJ2-7 gives the full variable domain: DAMVIQNPRYQVTQFGKPVTLSCSQTLNHNVMYWYQQKSSQAPKLLFHYYDKDFNNEADTPDNFQSRRPNTSFCFLDIRSPGLGDTAMYLCATSSRVPGGFYEQYFGPGTRLTVT.

The chain employs TRBV5-1 and TRBJ1-6; D uncertain. CDR3 length: 12 residues. Per the germline V gene, CDR1 is SGHRS and CDR2 is YFSETQ. Trimming cost V 8 bases and J 8 bases, with 11 bases left between them. CDR3: CASGDADSPLHF. DNA for the CDR3: TGCGCCAGTGGGGATGCAGATTCACCCCTCCACTTT.

The chain is built from TRBV15 and TRBJ2-7, with 12 positions matching TRBD1. The V gene's germline CDR1 is LNHNV and CDR2 YYDKDF (reference sequence). Trimming at V came to 0 bases and at J to 4 bases, leaving 4 bases not matched to a gene. CDR3 size: 16 residues. CDR3: CATSRERDRGRYEQYF. CDR3 in DNA: TGTGCCACCAGCAGAGAGCGGGACAGGGGGCGTTACGAGCAGTACTTC.

V gene TRBV7-4 combines with J gene TRBJ1-1, with D possibly matching TRBD1 (6 bases). Germline CDR1 reads SGHVT; CDR2 reads SQSDAQ. This CDR3 comprises 16 residues. V shed 5 bases and J shed 4 bases, with 20 bases lying between them. For the CDR3, the DNA is TGTGCCAGCAGCGTAAGCAGGGGAAGGAGGGGCACTGAAGCTTTCTTT. Translating gives CASSVSRGRRGTEAFF.

The chain has TRBV7-2 and TRBJ2-5; D remains ambiguous. This CDR3 has 15 amino acids. V lost 5 bases and J 2 bases, leaving 15 bases between the germline ends. CDR1 is SGHTA and CDR2 is FQGNSA in the germline V gene. The CDR3 reads CASSQNPGRQETQYF. For the CDR3, the DNA is TGTGCCAGCAGCCAGAACCCAGGACGGCAAGAGACCCAGTACTTC.